The present entry profiles one T cell receptor beta chain with its context. Its antigen specificity is not known. Per-base quality was not reported, and no clone a single base away is much larger than it. RNA was extracted using the RNeasy kit, and roughly 0.45 to 1 microgram was reverse transcribed with random hexamers. The immunoSEQ multiplex PCR assay, covering 54 Vbeta and 13 Jbeta segments, was used to amplify TCR beta CDR3 regions. To correct PCR amplification bias, a synthetic template baseline was used for both primer optimization and computational correction. Per the original workflow: Only productive sequences were kept, with reads annotated to V, D and J genes according to IMGT and analyzed in immunoSEQ Analyzer. Clonality was calculated as one minus the Shannon entropy normalized by log2 of the number of productive unique sequences. For each patient and control, public and private clones were evaluated among the 100 most prevalent clones. Susac-specific clones were defined as absent from healthy and MS cohorts, 850 to 1,300 published viral clones and other ImmuneACCESS disease sequences. TCRdb reprocessing: public reads trimmed at Q25 with fastp, clones called with MiXCR, in-frame beta chains kept. Rows with a matching CDR3 protein are joined into one entry that keeps the most common DNA and genes. The V and J calls were not made by the authors but by TCRdb's processing. The sample contains approximately 140,000 distinct CDR3 sequences, approximately 95% of them found a single time. Together, the top ten hold over 0.1% of the sample.

The data stem from a study of CD8 T cells in Susac syndrome (dated by TCRdb to about 2019). Background on the whole study: Repertoire sequencing was used to test whether CD8+ T cell activation and differentiation in Susac syndrome was antigen driven.

V is reduced by 0 bases and J by 14 bases, leaving a spacing of 14 bases between them. The CDR3 numbers 13 residues from cysteine through phenylalanine. Only the CDR3 region is kept as DNA, spanning 39 bases read in frame from base 1. Via the germline V gene, CDR1 is MGHRA and CDR2 YSYEKL. Overall study outcomes, separate from this receptor: The study acknowledged that relatively few individuals were included in the TCR sequencing and HLA analysis.

Peripheral blood CD8+ and CD4+ T cells from healthy donors, Susac syndrome patients and multiple sclerosis patients were profiled by high-throughput TCR beta sequencing. The multiple sclerosis controls were treatment-naive patients who had stable or active relapsing-remitting disease and met the revised McDonald criteria. Bulk CD8+ and CD4+ T cells were purified by magnetic negative isolation, whereas CD8+ TEMRA cells were enriched by FACS. Blood was drawn into EDTA tubes, processed within 24 hours, and PBMCs were isolated by density gradient centrifugation. PBMCs destined for TCR sequencing were cryopreserved in liquid nitrogen and later thawed in a 37 °C water bath. The sorted or isolated CD4+, CD8+ and CD8+ TEMRA cells had a purity of 90% or higher.

The sequenced sample consisted of CD4+ T cells from PBMCs. The chain employs TRBV4-1 and TRBJ2-1, and TRBD2 may be the D gene, going by 8 matching bases. The receptor's source is a human donor with multiple sclerosis. The nucleotide sequence reads TGCGCCAGCAGCCAAGATAGGGGGCGGGGGGAGTTCTTC. Its translation is CASSQDRGRGEFF.